The entry below gives a single T cell receptor (beta chain) sequence along with its context. This sample was included in a study of cytomegalovirus exposure and HLA in healthy donors. CDR1 MNHEY and CDR2 SVGAGI come from the germline V gene. V shed 6 bases and J shed 1 base, with 9 bases lying between them. The CDR3 totals 13 residues. PCR primers comprised 60 Vbeta and 13 Jbeta primers. Profiling relied on immunoSEQ multiplex PCR, and the TCRdb table lists in-frame clones only, not all of them. Of roughly 95,000 clones detected, roughly 72% appear once; the ten largest clones hold approximately 5.6%.

Sequenced material: PBMCs. The receptor's source is a man aged 25-45 years in good health and CMV-seropositive. V is TRBV6-5 and J is TRBJ1-2, with D possibly matching TRBD1 (6 bases). The CDR3, as DNA: TGTGCCAGCAGGACAGGCCTTAACTATGGCTACACCTTC. Translating it yields CASRTGLNYGYTF.